This note documents a single TCR beta chain sequence. This sample is drawn from a study of blood T cell repertoires in COVID-19. Study context: COVID-19 samples from acute and convalescent phases originated in the United States, Italy and Spain. T cells, B-cell-depleted T cells, or PBMCs supplied cDNA or gDNA.

Enrolled through a virtual design, the participants were between roughly 18 and 90 years of age and came from under 30 US areas. Participant-reported clinical history was the basis for cohort assignment. Sequencing was performed with immunoSEQ multiplex PCR; in TCRdb, only in-frame clones are kept and a portion is missing. The repertoire holds about 180,000 clones, with 85% to 90% as singletons. CDR1 WNHNN and CDR2 SYGVQD come from the germline V gene (reference sequence). V trimming: 2 bases; J trimming: 2 bases; junction bases outside the gene matches: 7. This CDR3 has 16 amino acids. This TCR was recovered from a woman aged 40 to 50 with acute COVID-19. V is TRBV10-1 and J is TRBJ2-3, with 7 nucleotides matching TRBD2. The specimen sequenced was PBMCs or T cells enriched from blood (not recorded which). The CDR3 spells CASSELSGATTDTQYF. CDR3 bases: TGCGCCAGCAGTGAGCTCAGCGGGGCCACCACAGATACGCAGTATTTT.